This T cell receptor (beta chain) is from a study of blood T cell repertoires in COVID-19. Across the whole study: Sites across the United States, Italy and Spain contributed samples from acute and convalescent COVID-19. In each case, the material was cDNA or gDNA derived from T cells, B-cell-depleted T cells, or PBMCs.

In the original analysis: Amplification from reference gene primers served as the basis for estimated nucleated cell counts. Data came from immunoSEQ multiplex PCR; TCRdb stores just in-frame clones and leaves some out. Clonal size and the V and J genes are those of that table, whereas D and trimming came from the DNA. The sample carries over 250,000 clones, roughly 85% recorded once. Trimming at V came to 3 bases and at J to 3 bases, leaving 5 bases not matched to a gene. CDR3 size: 14 residues. The V gene's germline CDR1 is KGHSH and CDR2 LQKENI. Source material: peripheral blood. The J gene is TRBJ2-7, the V gene TRBV18; 7 bases agree with TRBD1. The TCR comes from a woman aged 70-85 years with acute or convalescent COVID-19. CDR3 bases: TGTGCCAGCTCACCCACGACAGGGAGCTACGAGCAGTACTTC. This translates into CASSPTTGSYEQYF.